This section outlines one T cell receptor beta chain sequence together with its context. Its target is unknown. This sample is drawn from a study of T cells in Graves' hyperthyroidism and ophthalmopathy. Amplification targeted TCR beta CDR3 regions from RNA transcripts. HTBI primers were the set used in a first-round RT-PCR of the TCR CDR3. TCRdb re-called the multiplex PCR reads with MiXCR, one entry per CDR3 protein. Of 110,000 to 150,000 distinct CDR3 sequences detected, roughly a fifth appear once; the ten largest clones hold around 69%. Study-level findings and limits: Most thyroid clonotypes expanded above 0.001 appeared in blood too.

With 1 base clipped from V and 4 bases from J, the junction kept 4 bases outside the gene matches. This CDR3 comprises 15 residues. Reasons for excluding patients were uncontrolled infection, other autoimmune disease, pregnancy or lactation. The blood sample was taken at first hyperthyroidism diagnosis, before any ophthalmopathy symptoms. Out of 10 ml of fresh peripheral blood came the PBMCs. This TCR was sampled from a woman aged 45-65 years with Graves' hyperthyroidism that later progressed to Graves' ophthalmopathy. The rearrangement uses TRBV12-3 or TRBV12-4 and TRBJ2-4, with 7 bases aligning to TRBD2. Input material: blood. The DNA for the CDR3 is TGTGCCAGCAGTTTAGGGACTAGTCAGAAAAACATTCAGTACTTC. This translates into CASSLGTSQKNIQYF.